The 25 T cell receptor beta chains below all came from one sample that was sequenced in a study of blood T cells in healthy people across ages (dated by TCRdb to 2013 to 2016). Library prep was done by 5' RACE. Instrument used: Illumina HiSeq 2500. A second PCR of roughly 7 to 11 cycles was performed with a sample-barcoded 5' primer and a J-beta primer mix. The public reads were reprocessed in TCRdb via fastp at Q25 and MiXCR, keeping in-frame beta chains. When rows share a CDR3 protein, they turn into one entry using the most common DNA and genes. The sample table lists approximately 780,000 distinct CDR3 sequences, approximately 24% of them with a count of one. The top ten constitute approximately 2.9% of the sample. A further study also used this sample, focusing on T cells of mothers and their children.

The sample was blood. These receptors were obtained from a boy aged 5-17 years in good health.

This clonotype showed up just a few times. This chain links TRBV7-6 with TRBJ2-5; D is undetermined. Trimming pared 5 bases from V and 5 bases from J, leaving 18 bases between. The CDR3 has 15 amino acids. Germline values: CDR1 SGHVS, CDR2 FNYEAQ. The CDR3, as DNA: TGTGCCAGCAGCCCCTACCCTGGCGAGGCGGAGACCCAGTACTTC. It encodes CASSPYPGEAETQYF.

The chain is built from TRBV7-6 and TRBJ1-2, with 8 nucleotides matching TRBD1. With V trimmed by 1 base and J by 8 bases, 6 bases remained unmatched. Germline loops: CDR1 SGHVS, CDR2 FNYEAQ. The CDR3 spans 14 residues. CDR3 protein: CASSLGDRGRGYTF. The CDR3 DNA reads TGTGCCAGCAGCTTAGGAGACAGGGGCAGGGGCTACACCTTC.

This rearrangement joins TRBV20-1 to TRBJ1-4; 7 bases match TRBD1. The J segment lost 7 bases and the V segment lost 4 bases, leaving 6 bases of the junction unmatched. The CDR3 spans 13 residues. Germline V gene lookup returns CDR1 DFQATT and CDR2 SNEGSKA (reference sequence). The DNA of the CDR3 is TGCAGTGCTAAGACAGGGCCGACTGAAAAACTGTTTTTT. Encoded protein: CSAKTGPTEKLFF.

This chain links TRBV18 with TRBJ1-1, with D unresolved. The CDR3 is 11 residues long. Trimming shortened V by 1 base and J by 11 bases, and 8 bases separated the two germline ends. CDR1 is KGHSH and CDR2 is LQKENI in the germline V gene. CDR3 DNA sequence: TGTGCCAGCTCACCACAGGGTACGGCTTTCTTT. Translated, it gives CASSPQGTAFF.

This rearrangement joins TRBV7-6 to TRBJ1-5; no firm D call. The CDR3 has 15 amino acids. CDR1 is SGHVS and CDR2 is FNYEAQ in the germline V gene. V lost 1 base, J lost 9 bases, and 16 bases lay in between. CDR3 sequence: CASSLEGRTVGPQHF. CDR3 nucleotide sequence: TGTGCCAGCAGCTTAGAGGGAAGGACTGTCGGGCCCCAGCATTTT.

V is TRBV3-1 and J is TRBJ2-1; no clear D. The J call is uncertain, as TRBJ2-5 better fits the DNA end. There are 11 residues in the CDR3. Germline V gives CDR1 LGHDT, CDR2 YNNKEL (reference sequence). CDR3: CASGFPETQYF. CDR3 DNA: TGTGCCAGCGGCTTTCCCGAGACCCAGTACTTC.

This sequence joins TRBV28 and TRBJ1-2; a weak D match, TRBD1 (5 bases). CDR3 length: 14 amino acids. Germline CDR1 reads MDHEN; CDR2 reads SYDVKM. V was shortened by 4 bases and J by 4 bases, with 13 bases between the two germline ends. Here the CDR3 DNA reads TGTGCCAGCAGTTGGGACGGAATGACCTATGGCTACACCTTC. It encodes CASSWDGMTYGYTF.

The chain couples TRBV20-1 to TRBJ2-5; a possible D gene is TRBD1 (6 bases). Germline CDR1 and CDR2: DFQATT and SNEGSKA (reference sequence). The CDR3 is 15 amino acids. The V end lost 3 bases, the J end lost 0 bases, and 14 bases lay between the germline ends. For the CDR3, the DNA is TGCAGTGCTAGCCGGACAGATACGTACCAAGAGACCCAGTACTTC. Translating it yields CSASRTDTYQETQYF.

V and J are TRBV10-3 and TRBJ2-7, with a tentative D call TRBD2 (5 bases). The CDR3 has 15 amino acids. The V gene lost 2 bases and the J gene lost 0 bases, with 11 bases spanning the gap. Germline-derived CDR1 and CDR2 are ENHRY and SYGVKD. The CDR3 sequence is CAISEPDSPSYEQYF. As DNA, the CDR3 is TGTGCCATCAGTGAGCCGGACTCGCCCTCCTACGAGCAGTACTTC.

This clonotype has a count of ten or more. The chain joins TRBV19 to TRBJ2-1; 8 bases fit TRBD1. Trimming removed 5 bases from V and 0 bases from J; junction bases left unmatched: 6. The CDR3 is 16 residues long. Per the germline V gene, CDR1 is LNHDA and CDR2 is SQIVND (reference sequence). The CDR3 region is CASSSGTGRSYNEQFF. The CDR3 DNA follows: TGTGCCAGTAGTTCCGGGACAGGACGCTCCTACAATGAGCAGTTCTTC. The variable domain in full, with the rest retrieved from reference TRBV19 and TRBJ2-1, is DGGITQSPKYLFRKEGQNVTLSCEQNLNHDAMYWYRQDPGQGLRLIYYSQIVNDFQKGDIAEGYSVSREKKESFPLTVTSAQKNPTAFYLCASSSGTGRSYNEQFFGPGTRLTVL.

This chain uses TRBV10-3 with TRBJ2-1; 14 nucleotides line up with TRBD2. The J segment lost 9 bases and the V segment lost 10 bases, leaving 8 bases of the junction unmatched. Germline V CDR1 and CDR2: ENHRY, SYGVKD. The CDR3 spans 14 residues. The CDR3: CATLTSGGAFEQFF. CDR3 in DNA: TGTGCCACCCTGACTAGCGGGGGGGCGTTTGAGCAGTTCTTC.

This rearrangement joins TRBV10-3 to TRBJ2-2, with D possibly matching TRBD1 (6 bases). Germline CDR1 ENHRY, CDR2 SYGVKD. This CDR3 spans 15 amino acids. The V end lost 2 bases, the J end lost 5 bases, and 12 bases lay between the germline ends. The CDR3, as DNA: TGTGCCATCAGTGAGACAGGGTATTATACCGGGGAGCTGTTTTTT. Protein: CAISETGYYTGELFF.

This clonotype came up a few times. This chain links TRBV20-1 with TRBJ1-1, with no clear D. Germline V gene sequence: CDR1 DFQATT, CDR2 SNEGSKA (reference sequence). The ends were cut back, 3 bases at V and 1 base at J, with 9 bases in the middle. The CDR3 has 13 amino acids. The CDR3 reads CSARGGKNTEAFF. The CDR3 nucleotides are TGCAGTGCTAGGGGAGGGAAGAACACTGAAGCTTTCTTT.

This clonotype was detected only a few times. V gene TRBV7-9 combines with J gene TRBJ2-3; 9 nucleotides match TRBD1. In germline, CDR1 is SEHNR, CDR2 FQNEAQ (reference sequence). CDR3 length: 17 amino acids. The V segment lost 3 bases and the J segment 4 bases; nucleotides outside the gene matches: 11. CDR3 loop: CASSLVSGTGLPDTQYF. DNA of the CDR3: TGTGCCAGCAGCTTGGTTTCCGGGACAGGGCTCCCAGATACGCAGTATTTT. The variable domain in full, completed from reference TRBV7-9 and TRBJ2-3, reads DTGVSQNPRHKITKRGQNVTFRCDPISEHNRLYWYRQTLGQGPEFLTYFQNEAQLEKSRLLSDRFSAERPKGSFSTLEIQRTEQGDSAMYLCASSLVSGTGLPDTQYFGPGTRLTVL.

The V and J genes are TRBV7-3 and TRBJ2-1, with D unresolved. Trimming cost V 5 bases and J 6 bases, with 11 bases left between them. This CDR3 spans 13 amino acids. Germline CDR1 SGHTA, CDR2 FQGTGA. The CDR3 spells CASSPPQVNEQFF. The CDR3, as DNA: TGTGCCAGCAGCCCCCCTCAGGTCAATGAGCAGTTCTTC.

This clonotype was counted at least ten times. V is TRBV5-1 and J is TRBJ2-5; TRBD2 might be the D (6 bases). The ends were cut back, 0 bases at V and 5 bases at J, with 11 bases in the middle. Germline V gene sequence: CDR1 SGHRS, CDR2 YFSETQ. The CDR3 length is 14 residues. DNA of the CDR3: TGCGCCAGCAGCTTGGTTGGCGGGATGGAGACCCAGTACTTC. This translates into CASSLVGGMETQYF.

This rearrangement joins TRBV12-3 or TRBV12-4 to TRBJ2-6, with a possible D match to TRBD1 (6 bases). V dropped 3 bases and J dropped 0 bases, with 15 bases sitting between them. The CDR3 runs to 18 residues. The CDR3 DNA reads TGTGCCAGCAGTTTTGGCAGGGGCCGAAGCTCTGGGGCCAACGTCCTGACTTTC. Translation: CASSFGRGRSSGANVLTF.

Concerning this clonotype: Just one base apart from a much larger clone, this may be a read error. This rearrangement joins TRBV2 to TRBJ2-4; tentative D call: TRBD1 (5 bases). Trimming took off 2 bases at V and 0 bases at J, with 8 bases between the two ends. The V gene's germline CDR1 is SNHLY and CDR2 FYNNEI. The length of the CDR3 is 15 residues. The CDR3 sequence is CASSEQGSAKNIQYF. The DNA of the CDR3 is TGTGCCAGCAGTGAACAGGGTTCAGCCAAAAACATTCAGTACTTC.

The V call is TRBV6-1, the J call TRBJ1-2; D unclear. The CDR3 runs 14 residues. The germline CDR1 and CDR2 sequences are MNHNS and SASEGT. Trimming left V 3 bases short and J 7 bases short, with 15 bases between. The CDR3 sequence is CASSEGSLPRGYTF. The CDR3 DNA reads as TGTGCCAGCAGTGAGGGATCGCTCCCGCGTGGCTACACCTTC.

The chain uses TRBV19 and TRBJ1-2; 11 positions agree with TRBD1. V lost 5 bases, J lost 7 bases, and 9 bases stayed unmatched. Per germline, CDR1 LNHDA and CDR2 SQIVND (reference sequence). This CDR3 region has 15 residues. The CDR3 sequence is CASSVDRDRGFGYTF. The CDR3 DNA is TGTGCCAGTAGTGTTGACCGGGACAGGGGGTTTGGCTACACCTTC. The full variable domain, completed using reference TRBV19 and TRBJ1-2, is DGGITQSPKYLFRKEGQNVTLSCEQNLNHDAMYWYRQDPGQGLRLIYYSQIVNDFQKGDIAEGYSVSREKKESFPLTVTSAQKNPTAFYLCASSVDRDRGFGYTFGSGTRLTVV.

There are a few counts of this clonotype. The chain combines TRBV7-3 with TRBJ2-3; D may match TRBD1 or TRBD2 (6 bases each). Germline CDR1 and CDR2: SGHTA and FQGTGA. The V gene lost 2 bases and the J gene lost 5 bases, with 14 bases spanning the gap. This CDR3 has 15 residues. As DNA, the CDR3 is TGTGCCAGCAGCTTACGGGCAGGGGAGGTAGATACGCAGTATTTT. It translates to CASSLRAGEVDTQYF. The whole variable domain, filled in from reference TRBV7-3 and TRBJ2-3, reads GAGVSQTPSNKVTEKGKYVELRCDPISGHTALYWYRQSLGQGPEFLIYFQGTGAADDSGLPNDRFFAVRPEGSVSTLKIQRTERGDSAVYLCASSLRAGEVDTQYFGPGTRLTVL.

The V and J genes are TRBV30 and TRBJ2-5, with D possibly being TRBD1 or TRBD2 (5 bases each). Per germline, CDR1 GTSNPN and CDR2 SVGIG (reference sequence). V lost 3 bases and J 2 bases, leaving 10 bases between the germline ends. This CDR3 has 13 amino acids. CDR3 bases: TGTGCCTGGAGCCGGGACGCTCAAGAGACCCAGTACTTC. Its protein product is CAWSRDAQETQYF.

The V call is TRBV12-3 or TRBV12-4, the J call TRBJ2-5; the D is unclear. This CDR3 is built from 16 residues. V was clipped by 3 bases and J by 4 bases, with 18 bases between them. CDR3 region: CASSFGPGLLGETQYF. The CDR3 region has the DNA TGTGCCAGCAGTTTCGGTCCCGGGCTTCTAGGAGAGACCCAGTACTTC.

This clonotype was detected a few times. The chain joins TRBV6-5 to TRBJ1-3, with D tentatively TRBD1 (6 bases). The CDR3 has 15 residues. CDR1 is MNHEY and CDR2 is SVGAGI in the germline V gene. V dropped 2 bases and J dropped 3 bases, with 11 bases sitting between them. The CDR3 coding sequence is TGTGCCAGCAGTTACCGGTCAGGGGTTGGAAACACCATATATTTT. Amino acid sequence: CASSYRSGVGNTIYF.

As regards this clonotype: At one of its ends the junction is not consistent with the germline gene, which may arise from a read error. The DNA of the CDR3 is TGCACCAGCAGCCAAGCGCAGGGCCGTCAGCCCCAGCATTTT. As protein: CTSSQAQGRQPQHF. V gene TRBV4-3 combines with J gene TRBJ1-5, with D perhaps TRBD1 (5 bases). This CDR3 spans 14 amino acids. CDR1 and CDR2 from the germline V gene are LGHNA and YSLEER.